Presented here are 20 T cell receptor beta chains from one specimen sequenced in a study of read filtering for tumor transcriptome and immune sequencing. The library was built from about 370 ng RNA with molecular barcoded adaptors for alpha/delta and beta/gamma chains. TCRdb itself ran the reads through MiXCR, one entry per CDR3 protein. The sample holds 100,000 to 150,000 distinct CDR3 sequences, approximately 13% seen once. The sample consisted of a population of CD138-negative cells sorted from bone marrow. The source of these receptors is a donor at least 40 years old with multiple myeloma.

The table lists this clonotype with many counts. The V and J genes are TRBV19 and TRBJ2-3, with 9 nucleotides matching TRBD2. V trimming: 4 bases; J trimming: 4 bases; junction bases outside the gene matches: 9. The CDR3 is 16 amino acids. CDR1 is LNHDA, CDR2 SQIVND, per germline (reference sequence). CDR3 in DNA: TGTGCCAGTAGTACCGGGGGTAGCGGGAGAGCAGATACGCAGTATTTT. Encoded protein: CASSTGGSGRADTQYF.

There are many counts of this clonotype. This chain joins TRBV12-3 or TRBV12-4 and TRBJ2-1; 9 bases map to TRBD2. The CDR3 covers 16 residues. With 7 bases clipped from V and 5 bases from J, the junction kept 12 bases outside the gene matches. The CDR3 is CASTNVLAGGNNEQFF. The DNA of the CDR3 is TGTGCCAGCACCAACGTACTAGCGGGCGGCAACAATGAGCAGTTCTTC.

This clonotype was counted ten times or more. The chain joins TRBV29-1 to TRBJ2-3, with 8 bases that match TRBD1. J gave up 4 bases and V 5 bases, and 8 bases lay outside the gene matches. The CDR3 is 14 residues long. Germline values: CDR1 SQVTM, CDR2 ANQGSEA. The CDR3 DNA reads as TGCAGCGTTCGACAGGGGATGTACGCAGATACGCAGTATTTT. This sequence encodes CSVRQGMYADTQYF.

This clonotype has a count of ten or more. J is TRBJ2-1 and V is TRBV15, with 12 nucleotides matching TRBD2. Losses at the gene ends were 2 bases for V and 7 bases for J; bases not matched to a gene: 15. The CDR3 is 19 residues long. The V gene's germline CDR1 is LNHNV and CDR2 YYDKDF (reference sequence). The CDR3 coding sequence is TGTGCCACCAGCAGACTCGGACTAGCGGGAACCTCTTGGGATAATGAGCAGTTCTTC. This sequence encodes CATSRLGLAGTSWDNEQFF.

With regard to this clonotype: This may be a read error, as it is one base from a much larger clone. DNA of the CDR3: TGCGTCAGCAGCGGGGGGCAGTTCCGAGAGACCCAGTACTTC. Translated, it gives CVSSGGQFRETQYF. The rearrangement links TRBV5-1 to TRBJ2-5; 9 nucleotides match TRBD2. The CDR3 covers 14 residues. Germline assignment: CDR1 SGHRS and CDR2 YFSETQ.

A few counts support this clonotype. The germline gene is not matched at one end of the junction; a read error may be the cause. The chain carries TRBV9 and TRBJ2-1; 15 nucleotides line up with TRBD2. Looked up from germline, CDR1 is SGDLS and CDR2 is YYNGEE. The CDR3 has 16 amino acids. The CDR3 reads CASSPGLAGGRFEQLF. For the CDR3, the DNA is TGTGCCAGCAGCCCGGGACTAGCGGGAGGCCGGTTTGAGCAGCTCTTC.

On this clonotype itself: Mismatch with germline at one junction end may stem from a read error. The chain joins TRBV20-1 to TRBJ1-3; tentatively, D is TRBD1 (5 bases). CDR1 is DFQATT, CDR2 SNEGSKA, per germline (reference sequence). The CDR3 runs to 16 residues. The CDR3 nucleotides read TGCAGTGTTAGAGATCCTCAGGGTGTAGACCGAAACACCATATATTTT. Translated: CSVRDPQGVDRNTIYF.

This clonotype was detected many times. With a much larger clone just one base away, this may be a read error. This sequence joins TRBV7-9 and TRBJ1-1; no clear D. Trimming removed 1 base at V and 1 base at J, with 4 bases between. CDR1 and CDR2 from the germline V gene are SEHNR and FQNEAQ (reference sequence). CDR3 size: 13 residues. The DNA of the CDR3 is TGTGCCAGCAGCTTAGACAAGAACACTGAAGCTTTCTTT. Its protein product is CASSLDKNTEAFF.

This clonotype was detected only once. V is TRBV6-5 and J is TRBJ2-7; D remains unclear. Germline CDR1 reads MNHEY; CDR2 reads SVGAGI. CDR3 length: 12 residues. V lost 2 bases and J lost 9, with 11 bases in between. This CDR3 reads CASSYPAPWQYF. CDR3 DNA: TGTGCCAGCAGTTACCCCGCACCCTGGCAGTACTTC.

The V gene is TRBV5-6, the J gene TRBJ1-1, with D tentatively TRBD1 (5 bases). V was trimmed by 6 bases and J by 1 base, leaving 13 bases between them. The CDR3 has 14 amino acids. Germline V gene sequence: CDR1 SGHDT, CDR2 YYEEEE. DNA of the CDR3: TGTGCCAGCAACCCCAGACAGCCGAACACTGAAGCTTTCTTT. It yields the protein CASNPRQPNTEAFF. Combining the CDR3 with reference TRBV5-6 and TRBJ1-1 gives the whole variable domain DAGVTQSPTHLIKTRGQQVTLRCSPKSGHDTVSWYQQALGQGPQFIFQYYEEEERQRGNFPDRFSGHQFPNYSSELNVNALLLGDSALYLCASNPRQPNTEAFFGQGTRLTVV.

Only a few counts were recorded for this clonotype. This chain connects TRBV4-3 to TRBJ1-1, with TRBD1 matching over 9 bases. V was pared by 5 bases and J by 5 bases, with 6 bases of the junction left unmatched. CDR1 is LGHNA and CDR2 is YSLEER in the germline V gene. This CDR3 spans 14 amino acids. The CDR3 sequence is CASSWTGVGTEAFF. CDR3 sequence (DNA): TGCGCCAGCAGCTGGACAGGGGTAGGTACTGAAGCTTTCTTT.

With regard to this clonotype: Being one base from a much bigger clone, this may be a read error. The V gene is TRBV12-3 or TRBV12-4, the J gene TRBJ2-3; D is perhaps TRBD1 (7 bases). Trimming stripped 3 bases from V and 8 bases from J, with 9 bases between. The length of the CDR3 is 12 residues. CDR3 loop: CASSFQGGTQYF. CDR3 sequence (DNA): TGTGCCAGCAGTTTCCAGGGGGGTACGCAGTATTTT.

This clonotype was detected many times. The chain recombines TRBV20-1 with TRBJ2-7; 12 bases are a match to TRBD2. The CDR3 contains 19 residues. The V segment lost 0 bases and the J segment 7 bases; nucleotides outside the gene matches: 19. Germline CDR1 reads DFQATT; CDR2 reads SNEGSKA (reference sequence). For the CDR3, the DNA is TGCAGTGCTAGAGACCACCCCGGACTAGCGGGATCCTACGTGAAGGAGCAGTACTTC. The encoded protein is CSARDHPGLAGSYVKEQYF.

The sample holds many counts of this clonotype. The gene calls are TRBV20-1 and TRBJ2-2; D possibly corresponds to TRBD2 (5 bases). V was clipped by 1 base and J by 1 base, with 7 bases between them. The CDR3 sequence is 14 residues long. From germline, CDR1 is DFQATT and CDR2 SNEGSKA (reference sequence). The CDR3 sequence: CSARVGGNTGELFF. The CDR3 DNA follows: TGCAGTGCTAGAGTCGGAGGGAACACCGGGGAGCTGTTTTTT.

This clonotype was observed a few times. The gene calls are TRBV23-1 and TRBJ2-2; 9 nucleotides align to TRBD1. TRBV23-1 is filed as an ORF, its function uncertain. This CDR3 is built from 17 residues. The V and J ends lost 0 bases and 4 bases, in that order; junction bases with no gene match: 6. CDR3 sequence (DNA): TGCGCCAGCAGTCAATCGGGGGACAGGGCTGGCACCGGGGAGCTGTTTTTT. This encodes CASSQSGDRAGTGELFF.

This clonotype has more than one count but fewer than ten. V is TRBV11-2 and J is TRBJ2-7; no firm D call. V lost 4 bases to trimming and J lost 3 bases, with 4 bases between them. Germline lookup yields CDR1 SGHAT and CDR2 FQNNGV. The CDR3 runs to 11 residues. The CDR3 region is CASSSYYEQYF. The CDR3 nucleotides read TGTGCCAGCAGCTCTTACTACGAGCAGTACTTC.

This clonotype showed up many times. This chain uses TRBV10-2 with TRBJ1-5; D not certain. The ends were cut back, 2 bases at V and 6 bases at J, with 5 bases in the middle. This CDR3 contains 12 residues. Germline V gives CDR1 WSHSY, CDR2 SAAADI. CDR3 amino acids: CASSEVPQPQHF. CDR3 coding DNA: TGCGCCAGCAGTGAGGTACCTCAGCCCCAGCATTTT.

This clonotype was counted between two and nine times. This may arise from a read error, as a much more abundant clone is one base away. The CDR3 does not close with the conserved phenylalanine or tryptophan, likely indicating a read error. The J gene is TRBJ1-2, the V gene TRBV18; D gene unclear. Trimming removed 0 bases from V and 6 bases from J, with 11 bases in between. CDR1 and CDR2 (germline): KGHSH, LQKENI. This CDR3 has 14 residues. The CDR3 DNA sequence: TGTGCCAGCTCACCACCGACAAACCCTAATGGCTACACCATC. Protein product: CASSPPTNPNGYTI.

Notes on this clonotype: Since a far larger clone is one base different, this is likely a read error. The J gene is TRBJ1-1, the V gene TRBV6-6, with TRBD1 as a possible D gene (5 bases). The tail of the sequence fits TRBJ1-6 better, so the J call may be wrong. Germline V CDR1 and CDR2: MNHNY, SVGAGI (reference sequence). The CDR3 contains 16 residues. The CDR3 here is CASSTAGSSYNSPLHF. In DNA form, the CDR3 reads TGTGCCAGCAGTACCGCAGGGAGCTCCTATAATTCACCCCTCCACTTT.

This rearrangement joins TRBV24-1 to TRBJ2-1; 10 nucleotides line up with TRBD2. The V gene end was trimmed by 9 bases and the J gene end by 5 bases; junction bases not matched to a gene: 6. CDR3 length: 14 amino acids. Germline V gene data show CDR1 as KGHDR and CDR2 as SFDVKD. CDR3 DNA sequence: TGTGCCACCGGAGCGGGAGGGCCCAACAATGAGCAGTTCTTC. Translating it yields CATGAGGPNNEQFF.